The 30 T cell receptor beta chains given below trace back to one sample, sequenced in a study of OX40 agonist ivuxolimab in advanced cancers. TCRdb's copy holds only in-frame clones and misses some; the assay was immunoSEQ multiplex PCR. The sample lists roughly 60,000 clones, around 84% occurring once. The sample was CD4+ or CD8+ T cells sorted from blood, taken in a trial of the OX40 agonist ivuxolimab. The receptors were sampled from an adult with an advanced solid tumor such as melanoma, head and neck, liver or kidney cancer.

The chain combines TRBV12-2 with TRBJ1-2; the table gives TRBD1 as D, unverified against the DNA. TRBV12-2 is a pseudogene locus. The length of the CDR3 is 17 residues. For the CDR3, the DNA is TGTGCAAGTCGCACAAGACAGCGATGGCATTCAAACTATGGCTACACCTTC. This sequence encodes CASRTRQRWHSNYGYTF.

The V and J genes are TRBV6-4 and TRBJ2-1; 12 bases line up with TRBD2. Germline V gene data show CDR1 as MRHNA and CDR2 as SNTAGT. The CDR3 is 15 amino acids. V dropped 0 bases and J dropped 10; count of bases not matched to a gene: 4. Here the CDR3 reads CASSDSASGGEEQFF. Here the CDR3 DNA reads TGTGCCAGCAGTGACTCGGCTAGCGGGGGGGAAGAGCAGTTCTTC.

The rearrangement uses TRBV28 and TRBJ2-3; D not resolved. This CDR3 has 16 amino acids. V shed 2 bases and J shed 0 bases, with 12 bases lying between them. Germline loops: CDR1 MDHEN, CDR2 SYDVKM. DNA of the CDR3: TGTGCCAGCAGTTTAGCGGCCAGGCGTAGCACAGATACGCAGTATTTT. It yields the protein CASSLAARRSTDTQYF.

The chain carries TRBV20-1 and TRBJ2-3; 7 bases line up with TRBD1. Trimming removed 4 bases from V and 13 bases from J; junction bases left unmatched: 8. The CDR3 has 11 amino acids. From germline, CDR1 is DFQATT and CDR2 SNEGSKA (reference sequence). The CDR3 sequence: CSANRDSREYF. The CDR3 nucleotides are TGCAGTGCTAACCGGGACAGCAGGGAGTATTTT.

This clone was observed a single time. The chain uses TRBV11-3 and TRBJ2-3; D not certain. Germline V gives CDR1 SGHNT, CDR2 YENEEA. The CDR3 totals 14 residues. V lost 1 base and J 7 bases, leaving 12 bases between the germline ends. The CDR3 reads CASSLGTIEYTQYF. CDR3 nucleotide sequence: TGTGCCAGCAGCTTAGGGACCATAGAGTATACGCAGTATTTT.

The rearrangement joins TRBV21-1 to TRBJ1-1. TRBV21-1 is a documented pseudogene. The CDR3 extends over 16 amino acids. CDR3 in DNA: TGTGCCAGCAGCAAATGCCCAGCGGGGGCGAACACTGAAGCTTTCTTT. Translation gives CASSKCPAGANTEAFF.

The V call is TRBV11-3, the J call TRBJ2-3, with 16 bases matching TRBD2. Germline V CDR1 and CDR2: SGHNT, YENEEA. The CDR3 is made up of 17 amino acids. V gave up 4 bases and J gave up 4 bases; unmatched junction bases: 5. For the CDR3, the DNA is TGTGCCAGCAGCTCGGGACTAGCGGGAGGGTCGGCAGATACGCAGTATTTT. Residues: CASSSGLAGGSADTQYF.

The gene calls are TRBV4-2 and TRBJ2-7; possibly TRBD2 for D (5 bases). V was clipped by 4 bases and J by 2 bases, with 9 bases between them. There are 13 residues in the CDR3. Germline V gene lookup returns CDR1 LGHNA and CDR2 YNFKEQ. The DNA for the CDR3 is TGTGCCAGCAGCCCACCCGGGGCCTACGAGCAGTACTTC. Translating it yields CASSPPGAYEQYF.

V usage is TRBV2 and J usage is TRBJ1-5; the match to TRBD1 covers 8 bases. Per the germline V gene, CDR1 is SNHLY and CDR2 is FYNNEI. V lost 6 bases to trimming and J lost 3 bases; unmatched junction nucleotides: 10. The CDR3 is 16 amino acids. The CDR3 loop is CASSDRGLSSNQPQHF. In nucleotides, the CDR3 is TGTGCCAGCAGCGACAGGGGACTCTCGTCCAATCAGCCCCAGCATTTT.

This rearrangement joins TRBV28 to TRBJ2-5, with 9 bases aligning to TRBD2. The DNA matches TRBJ2-7 better at its end, which makes the J call doubtful. Germline loops: CDR1 MDHEN, CDR2 SYDVKM. This CDR3 is 16 amino acids long. The CDR3 DNA reads as TGTGCCAGCACTACGGGACTGGCGGGAGGGGGCTACGAGCAGTACTTC. Its protein is CASTTGLAGGGYEQYF.

This CDR3 reads CASSQGDSHNSPLHF. The CDR3 nucleotides are TGTGCCAGCAGCCAAGGGGACAGCCATAATTCACCCCTCCACTTT. The rearrangement uses TRBV5-4 and TRBJ1-6; 7 positions match TRBD1. The CDR3 is 15 residues long. In germline, CDR1 is SGHNT, CDR2 YYREEE (reference sequence). J lost 5 bases, V lost 4 bases, and 6 bases had no gene match.

The chain joins TRBV7-9 to TRBJ2-2, with 8 positions matching TRBD2. Germline trimming cut 4 bases from V and 4 bases from J; bases unmatched to any gene: 8. There are 16 residues in the CDR3. The germline V gene encodes CDR1 SEHNR and CDR2 FQNEAQ (reference sequence). The CDR3 is CASSSSSGRPTGELFF. The CDR3 DNA sequence: TGTGCCAGCAGCTCCTCAAGCGGGAGACCCACCGGGGAGCTGTTTTTT. The full variable domain, completed using reference TRBV7-9 and TRBJ2-2, is DTGVSQNPRHKITKRGQNVTFRCDPISEHNRLYWYRQTLGQGPEFLTYFQNEAQLEKSRLLSDRFSAERPKGSFSTLEIQRTEQGDSAMYLCASSSSSGRPTGELFFGEGSRLTVL.

The chain recombines TRBV7-9 with TRBJ2-5; 8 bases match TRBD2. The last part of the DNA fits TRBJ2-7 better; the J call may be wrong. The length of the CDR3 is 14 residues. The V gene's germline CDR1 is SEHNR and CDR2 FQNEAQ (reference sequence). CDR3 loop: CASSLLAGPYEQYF. The CDR3 DNA sequence: TGTGCCAGCAGCCTCCTAGCGGGTCCCTACGAGCAGTACTTC.

The chain has TRBV7-9 and TRBJ1-5, with D maybe TRBD1 (5 bases). Trimming left V 1 base short and J 4 bases short, with 11 bases between. This CDR3 contains 15 residues. CDR1 SEHNR and CDR2 FQNEAQ come from the germline V gene (reference sequence). The CDR3, as DNA: TGTGCCAGCAGCTTAGGGGGGGAAGAGAATCAGCCCCAGCATTTT. Encoded protein: CASSLGGEENQPQHF.

The J gene is TRBJ2-5, the V gene TRBV7-6, with 9 bases identical to TRBD2. This CDR3 has 15 amino acids. Per the germline V gene, CDR1 is SGHVS and CDR2 is FNYEAQ. The ends lost 5 bases at V and 5 bases at J; junction bases unmatched: 9. CDR3 loop: CASSASSGSEETQYF. The CDR3 DNA reads as TGTGCCAGCAGCGCCAGTAGCGGGAGCGAGGAGACCCAGTACTTC.

The chain is built from TRBV28 and TRBJ2-7; TRBD1 matches at 7 bases. The ends lost 10 bases at V and 4 bases at J; junction bases unmatched: 22. The CDR3 covers 17 residues. Per germline, CDR1 MDHEN and CDR2 SYDVKM. CDR3 nucleotides: TGTGCCACCTCTAAGACGACAGGGCCCATATTAGCTTACGAGCAGTACTTC. Translating it yields CATSKTTGPILAYEQYF.

The chain links TRBV4-1 to TRBJ2-6; D remains unclear. The CDR3 totals 15 residues. Trimming removed 0 bases at V and 4 bases at J, with 7 bases between. Looked up from germline, CDR1 is MGHRA and CDR2 is YSYEKL. The CDR3 DNA sequence: TGCGCCAGCAGCCAAGAGGGCTCAGGGGCCAACGTCCTGACTTTC. Protein product: CASSQEGSGANVLTF.

This clone was found once. The CDR3 sequence is CASSFYTGGDEQYF. The CDR3 DNA reads as TGTGCCAGCAGCTTTTATACAGGTGGCGACGAGCAGTACTTC. The genes are TRBV7-9 and TRBJ2-7; TRBD1 might be the D (5 bases). The CDR3 is 14 amino acids. Germline CDR1 SEHNR, CDR2 FQNEAQ (reference sequence). V lost 3 bases, J lost 5 bases, and 14 bases lay in between.

V is TRBV5-6 and J is TRBJ2-7; 8 nucleotides match TRBD1. This CDR3 has 12 residues. Per the germline V gene, CDR1 is SGHDT and CDR2 is YYEEEE. V gave up 4 bases and J gave up 6 bases; unmatched junction bases: 3. The CDR3 coding sequence is TGTGCCAGCAGCGCCGGGACAGGCGAGCAGTACTTC. This gives the protein CASSAGTGEQYF.

This chain links TRBV5-1 with TRBJ2-1, with TRBD2 matching over 10 bases. The germline V gene encodes CDR1 SGHRS and CDR2 YFSETQ. V gave up 1 base and J gave up 4 bases; unmatched junction bases: 2. CDR3 length equals 15 residues. CDR3 sequence (DNA): TGCGCCAGCAGCTTGAAACTAGCGGGATACAATGAGCAGTTCTTC. This encodes CASSLKLAGYNEQFF.

The V and J genes are TRBV5-4 and TRBJ2-1; possible D gene TRBD2, 6 bases. CDR1 and CDR2 from the germline V gene are SGHNT and YYREEE (reference sequence). Trimming took 3 bases from V and 6 from J, leaving 16 bases between them. The CDR3 extends over 15 amino acids. DNA for the CDR3: TGTGCCAGCAGCTCGGGAGTTTCGGGCGGCAATGAGCAGTTCTTC. Protein product: CASSSGVSGGNEQFF.

This chain uses TRBV5-4 with TRBJ1-2; tentatively, D is TRBD1 (6 bases). This CDR3 region has 16 residues. V was pared by 4 bases and J by 3 bases, with 19 bases between. Germline assignment: CDR1 SGHNT and CDR2 YYREEE (reference sequence). As DNA, the CDR3 is TGTGCCAGCAGCCCCAACGCAGGGGCGTCTGACTATGGCTACACCTTC. It specifies CASSPNAGASDYGYTF. Full variable domain (outside the CDR3, taken from reference TRBV5-4 and TRBJ1-2): ETGVTQSPTHLIKTRGQQVTLRCSSQSGHNTVSWYQQALGQGPQFIFQYYREEENGRGNFPPRFSGLQFPNYSSELNVNALELDDSALYLCASSPNAGASDYGYTFGSGTRLTVV.

The sample holds one count of this clone. The chain recombines TRBV7-3 with TRBJ1-1; possibly TRBD1 for D (6 bases). Germline-derived CDR1 and CDR2 are SGHTA and FQGTGA. This CDR3 comprises 12 residues. The V and J ends lost 2 bases and 7 bases respectively, with 8 bases between them. Here the CDR3 reads CASSLVDSEAFF. DNA for the CDR3: TGTGCCAGCAGCTTAGTGGACAGTGAAGCTTTCTTT.

The chain has TRBV18 and TRBJ1-5; no reliable D call. From germline, CDR1 is KGHSH and CDR2 LQKENI. The CDR3 spans 13 residues. Trimming left V 0 bases short and J 8 bases short, with 8 bases between. The DNA of the CDR3 is TGTGCCAGCTCACCACCGAACGAAGAGCCCCAGCATTTT. It codes for CASSPPNEEPQHF.

The V call is TRBV19, the J call TRBJ1-1, with TRBD1 as a possible D gene (6 bases). Germline-derived CDR1 and CDR2 are LNHDA and SQIVND (reference sequence). The CDR3 consists of 13 residues. V gave up 5 bases and J gave up 0 bases, with 7 bases separating them. CDR3 residues: CASSQGMNTEAFF. CDR3 in DNA: TGTGCCAGTAGTCAGGGGATGAACACTGAAGCTTTCTTT. Looking up the rest from reference TRBV19 and TRBJ1-1 gives the full variable domain: DGGITQSPKYLFRKEGQNVTLSCEQNLNHDAMYWYRQDPGQGLRLIYYSQIVNDFQKGDIAEGYSVSREKKESFPLTVTSAQKNPTAFYLCASSQGMNTEAFFGQGTRLTVV.

The chain carries TRBV2 and TRBJ2-3, with 8 bases lining up with TRBD1. Germline CDR1 SNHLY, CDR2 FYNNEI. V lost 4 bases and J lost 2; bases outside the gene matches: 2. The CDR3 totals 14 residues. The CDR3 DNA follows: TGTGCCAGCAGTGGTCAGGGGGCCACAGATACGCAGTATTTT. This encodes CASSGQGATDTQYF.

The chain is built from TRBV4-2 and TRBJ1-1, with D uncertain. This CDR3 spans 14 amino acids. V lost 1 base to trimming and J lost 1 base, with 7 bases between them. Germline V gene data show CDR1 as LGHNA and CDR2 as YNFKEQ. CDR3: CASSQADPNTEAFF. In DNA, the CDR3 is TGTGCCAGCAGCCAAGCGGACCCGAACACTGAAGCTTTCTTT.

The J gene is TRBJ2-1, the V gene TRBV9, with D unresolved. CDR1 is SGDLS, CDR2 YYNGEE, per germline. The CDR3 contains 15 residues. The V end was cut by 0 bases, the J end by 7 bases, with 14 bases between. CDR3 loop: CASSVVATGWNEQFF. CDR3 sequence (DNA): TGTGCCAGCAGCGTAGTAGCTACCGGTTGGAATGAGCAGTTCTTC.

This clone was found a few times. The V and J genes are TRBV7-8 and TRBJ2-7, with 8 bases identical to TRBD1. From germline, CDR1 is SGHVS and CDR2 FQNEAQ. With 5 bases clipped from V and 3 bases from J, the junction kept 9 bases outside the gene matches. The CDR3 extends over 15 amino acids. The CDR3 here is CASSLPPGTGYEQYF. CDR3 coding DNA: TGTGCCAGCAGCCTACCCCCCGGGACAGGCTACGAGCAGTACTTC.

The chain combines TRBV4-1 with TRBJ2-7, with TRBD2 identical over 9 bases. This CDR3 contains 16 residues. The germline gives CDR1 MGHRA, CDR2 YSYEKL. J lost 4 bases, V lost 0 bases, and 7 bases had no gene match. The CDR3 bases are TGCGCCAGCAGCCAAGAGCCTAGCGGGATACCTTACGAGCAGTACTTC. Residues: CASSQEPSGIPYEQYF.